This T cell receptor beta chain was observed in a study of shared clonotypes between healthy human individuals. Germline CDR1 SGHAT, CDR2 FQNNGV. V dropped 3 bases and J dropped 5; count of bases not matched to a gene: 9. The CDR3 is made up of 15 amino acids. Researchers divided each subset's genomic DNA evenly across several immunoSEQ plates. Some 32,000 T cell genomes, or about 0.3 ug DNA, went into replicate PCRs of unsorted PBMC. Ten immunoSEQ deep assay plates served to sequence unsorted PBMC DNA. Measured with immunoSEQ multiplex PCR; TCRdb has only the in-frame clones, and not every one. Among 450,000 to 500,000 clones, more than 75% were seen once, and the ten largest hold around 12%.

This chain joins TRBV11-2 and TRBJ1-1; 7 bases map to TRBD1. The sample taken for sequencing was PBMCs. This clonotype originated in a woman aged 40 to 50 in good health. Some clones in this sample may be carry-over from other donors' samples. The CDR3, as DNA: TGTGCCAGCAGCTTGACGACAGGGAGGGAAACTGAAGCTTTCTTT. Its translation: CASSLTTGRETEAFF.